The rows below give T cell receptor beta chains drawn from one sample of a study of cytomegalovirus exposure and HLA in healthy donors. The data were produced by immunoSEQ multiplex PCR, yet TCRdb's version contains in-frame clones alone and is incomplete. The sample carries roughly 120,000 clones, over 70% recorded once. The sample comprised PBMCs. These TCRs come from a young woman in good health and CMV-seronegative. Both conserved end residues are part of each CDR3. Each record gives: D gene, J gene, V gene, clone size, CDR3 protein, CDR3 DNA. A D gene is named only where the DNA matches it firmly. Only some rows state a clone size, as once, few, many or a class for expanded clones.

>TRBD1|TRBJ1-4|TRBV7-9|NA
CASSLGQGGEKLFF
TGTGCCAGCAGCTTGGGACAGGGTGGGGAAAAACTGTTTTTT
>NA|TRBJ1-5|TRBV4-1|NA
CASSQEWTVNQPQHF
TGCGCCAGCAGCCAAGAGTGGACAGTCAATCAGCCCCAGCATTTT
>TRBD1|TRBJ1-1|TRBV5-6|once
CASSRLTGGEAFF
TGTGCCAGCAGCCGGCTGACAGGGGGTGAAGCTTTCTTT
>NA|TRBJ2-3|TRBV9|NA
CASSVVSHSYTDTQYF
TGTGCCAGCAGCGTAGTGAGCCACTCCTACACAGATACGCAGTATTTT
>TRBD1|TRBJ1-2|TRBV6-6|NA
CASSYDRVGYTF
TGTGCCAGCAGTTACGACAGGGTTGGCTACACCTTC
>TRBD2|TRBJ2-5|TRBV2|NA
CAKQGLGGETQYF
TGTGCCAAGCAGGGACTAGGTGGGGAGACCCAGTACTTC
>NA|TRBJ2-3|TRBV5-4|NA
CASSPQNTDTQYF
TGTGCCAGCAGCCCCCAGAACACAGATACGCAGTATTTT
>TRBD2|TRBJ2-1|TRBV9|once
CASSGRGVSYNEQFF
TGTGCCAGCAGCGGCCGGGGGGTCAGTTACAATGAGCAGTTCTTC
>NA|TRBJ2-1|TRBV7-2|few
CASSRIAGRADHNEQFF
TGTGCCAGCAGCCGTATTGCGGGGCGGGCGGATCACAATGAGCAGTTCTTC
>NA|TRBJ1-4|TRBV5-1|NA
CASSQKTATNEKLFF
TGCGCCAGCAGCCAAAAGACAGCAACTAATGAAAAACTGTTTTTT
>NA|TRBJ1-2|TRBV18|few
CASSPGREDGYTF
TGTGCCAGCTCACCCGGGAGGGAGGACGGCTACACCTTC
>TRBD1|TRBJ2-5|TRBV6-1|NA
CASSERGGSFVYQETQYF
TGTGCCAGCAGTGAACGAGGGGGCAGTTTTGTGTACCAAGAGACCCAGTACTTC
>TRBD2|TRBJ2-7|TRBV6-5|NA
CASTPAGVDEQYF
TGTGCCAGCACCCCCGCGGGGGTGGACGAGCAGTACTTC
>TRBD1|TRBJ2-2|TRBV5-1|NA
CASSFPRDRGLTNTGELFF
TGCGCCAGCAGCTTCCCCCGGGACAGGGGATTAACGAACACCGGGGAGCTGTTTTTT
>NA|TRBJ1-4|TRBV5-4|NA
CASSLSGGSGREKLFF
TGTGCCAGCAGCTTGTCGGGGGGATCGGGTAGGGAAAAACTGTTTTTT
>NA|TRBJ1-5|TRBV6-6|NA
CASSYRGRESNQPQHF
TGTGCCAGCAGTTACAGGGGGAGAGAGAGCAATCAGCCCCAGCATTTT
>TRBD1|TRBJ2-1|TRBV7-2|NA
CASSQGQGGGEQFF
TGTGCCAGCAGCCAAGGACAGGGGGGTGGTGAGCAGTTCTTC
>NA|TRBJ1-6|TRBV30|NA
CAWSVTRNSPLHF
TGTGCCTGGAGTGTAACCAGGAATTCACCCCTCCACTTT
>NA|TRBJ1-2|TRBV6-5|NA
CASISPGANYGYTF
TGTGCCAGCATCTCCCCAGGGGCTAACTATGGCTACACCTTC
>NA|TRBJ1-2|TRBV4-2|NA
CASSQEAGAMNYGYTF
TGTGCCAGCAGCCAAGAGGCAGGGGCTATGAACTATGGCTACACCTTC
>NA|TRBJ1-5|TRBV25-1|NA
CASSDSGGDSNQPQHF
TGTGCCAGCAGTGATAGTGGGGGGGATAGCAATCAGCCCCAGCATTTT
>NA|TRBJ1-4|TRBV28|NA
CASSLPGGYEKLFF
TGTGCCAGCAGTTTGCCCGGGGGTTATGAAAAACTGTTTTTT
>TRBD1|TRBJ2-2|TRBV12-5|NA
CASGLGTGLNTGELFF
TGTGCTAGTGGCCTGGGGACAGGGCTGAACACCGGGGAGCTGTTTTTT
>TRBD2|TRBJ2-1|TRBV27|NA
CASSATSGVVNEQFF
TGTGCCAGCAGTGCTACTAGCGGGGTCGTCAATGAGCAGTTCTTC
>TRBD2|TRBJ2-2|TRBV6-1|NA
CASNQLAGGTGELFF
TGTGCCAGCAACCAACTAGCGGGGGGCACCGGGGAGCTGTTTTTT
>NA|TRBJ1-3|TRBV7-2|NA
CAGSREAFLGNTIYF
TGTGCCGGCAGCCGCGAGGCGTTCCTGGGAAACACCATATATTTT
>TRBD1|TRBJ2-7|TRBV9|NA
CASSVGWDSPYEQYF
TGTGCCAGCAGCGTAGGTTGGGACAGCCCCTACGAGCAGTACTTC
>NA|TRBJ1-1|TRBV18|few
CASSLQGGTEAFF
TGTGCCAGCTCACTCCAGGGAGGGACTGAAGCTTTCTTT
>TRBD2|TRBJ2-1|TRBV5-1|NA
CASSLSRGSYNEQFF
TGCGCCAGCAGCTTGTCGCGGGGGTCCTACAATGAGCAGTTCTTC
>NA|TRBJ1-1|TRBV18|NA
CASSPAPTVHTEAFF
TGTGCCAGCTCACCTGCCCCGACAGTACACACTGAAGCTTTCTTT
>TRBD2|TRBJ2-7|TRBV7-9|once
CASSPRTSGNQYEQYF
TGTGCCAGCAGCCCTAGGACTAGCGGGAATCAGTACGAGCAGTACTTC
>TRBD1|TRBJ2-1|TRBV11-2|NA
CASSWDRIYEQFF
TGTGCCAGCAGCTGGGACAGGATCTATGAGCAGTTCTTC
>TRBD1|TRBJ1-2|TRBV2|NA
CASRDRVVEGHTF
TGTGCCAGCAGAGACAGGGTTGTCGAAGGCCACACCTTC
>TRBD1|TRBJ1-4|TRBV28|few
CASSPLQGANEKLFF
TGTGCCAGCAGTCCCTTGCAGGGGGCTAATGAAAAACTGTTTTTT
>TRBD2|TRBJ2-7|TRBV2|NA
CASSRTSGSYEQYF
TGTGCCAGCAGTAGGACTAGCGGCTCCTACGAGCAGTACTTC
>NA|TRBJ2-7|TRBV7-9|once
CASRRRDSHYEQYF
TGTGCCAGCCGCCGGAGGGACAGCCACTACGAGCAGTACTTC
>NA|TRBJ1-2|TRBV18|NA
CASSPPAGDGYTF
TGTGCCAGCTCACCACCAGCCGGGGATGGCTACACCTTC
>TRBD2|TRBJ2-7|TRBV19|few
CASSRGLATYEQYF
TGTGCCAGTAGCCGGGGACTAGCGACCTACGAGCAGTACTTC
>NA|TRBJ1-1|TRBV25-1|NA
CASRNREEAFF
TGTGCCAGCAGGAACAGGGAGGAAGCTTTCTTT
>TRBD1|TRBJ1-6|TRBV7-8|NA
CASSHSTGANSPLHF
TGTGCCAGCAGCCATTCGACAGGGGCTAATTCACCCCTCCACTTT
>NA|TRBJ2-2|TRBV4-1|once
CASSQVVGLTGELFF
TGCGCCAGCAGCCAAGTTGTCGGGTTGACCGGGGAGCTGTTTTTT
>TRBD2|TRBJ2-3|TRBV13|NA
CASSSQRGGDTQYF
TGTGCCAGCAGCAGCCAGCGGGGTGGAGATACGCAGTATTTT
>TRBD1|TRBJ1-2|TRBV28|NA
CASSFGQVTYGYTF
TGTGCCAGCAGTTTCGGACAGGTTACCTATGGCTACACCTTC
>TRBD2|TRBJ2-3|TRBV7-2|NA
CASRAGGTDTQYF
TGTGCCAGCAGGGCGGGAGGCACAGATACGCAGTATTTT
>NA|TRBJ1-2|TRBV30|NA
CAWSVRALGYTF
TGTGCCTGGAGTGTTCGCGCCCTTGGCTACACCTTC
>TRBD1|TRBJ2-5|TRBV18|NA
CASSPSTGNQETQYF
TGTGCCAGCTCACCATCGACAGGGAACCAAGAGACCCAGTACTTC
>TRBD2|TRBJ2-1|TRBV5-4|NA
CASSKGLANEQFF
TGTGCCAGCAGCAAGGGACTAGCGAATGAGCAGTTCTTC